Listed below are T cell receptor beta chains from one sample, sequenced in a study of cytomegalovirus exposure and HLA in healthy donors. Repertoires were generated with immunoSEQ multiplex PCR, while TCRdb's copy carries only in-frame clones and drops some. The repertoire holds roughly 160,000 clones, around 84% seen once, with 1% in the top ten. Material: PBMCs. The receptor source for this set is a boy between 2 and 10 years old in good health and CMV-seronegative. Each CDR3 is given with its conserved first and last residue. D genes are given only for firm matches. Clone size is shown for a subset of rows, as once, few, many or a class of expanded clone.

CDR3nt	CDR3aa	j_gene	d_gene	v_gene	abundance
TGTGCCAGCAGTGAGGTTGCAGGGAGGCAAGAGACCCAGTACTTC	CASSEVAGRQETQYF	TRBJ2-5	NA	TRBV2	NA
TGTGCCAGCAGCTTAGTGGTGACAGGGGATTCACCCCTCCACTTT	CASSLVVTGDSPLHF	TRBJ1-6	TRBD1	TRBV7-9	few
TGCGCCAGCAGGGGGGGACAGGGCCCCCAAGAGACCCAGTACTTC	CASRGGQGPQETQYF	TRBJ2-5	TRBD1	TRBV5-1	few
TGTGCCAGCAGTCCACCGCCCAGTACCCCAAACTACGAGCAGTACTTC	CASSPPPSTPNYEQYF	TRBJ2-7	NA	TRBV28	NA
TGCGCCAGCAGCGTTCGACAGACAGGCGGGAACACTGAAGCTTTCTTT	CASSVRQTGGNTEAFF	TRBJ1-1	NA	TRBV5-1	NA
TGTGCCAGCAGTGGACAGCAGGGGGATCAGCCCCAGCATTTT	CASSGQQGDQPQHF	TRBJ1-5	TRBD1	TRBV28	NA
TGCGCCAGCAGCTTGGTTCCTAGCGGGAGGAACTACGAGCAGTACTTC	CASSLVPSGRNYEQYF	TRBJ2-7	TRBD2	TRBV5-1	NA
TGTGCCAGCATTCTGGGGACTAGCGTTGTGGATACGCAGTATTTT	CASILGTSVVDTQYF	TRBJ2-3	TRBD2	TRBV6-1	NA
TGTGCCAGCAGCCGCGGAGGGTATGAGGGCGATGGCTACACCTTC	CASSRGGYEGDGYTF	TRBJ1-2	NA	TRBV2	few
TGTGCCAGCAGCTTAATGCCAGGGCAATCCTACGAGCAGTACTTC	CASSLMPGQSYEQYF	TRBJ2-7	NA	TRBV7-3	NA
TGTGCCAGCAGTTTACGAGTCGCCTACAATGAGCAGTTCTTC	CASSLRVAYNEQFF	TRBJ2-1	NA	TRBV28	NA
TGTGCCGCACGAGGAGGGGGCGCAGATCAGCCCCAGCATTTT	CAARGGGADQPQHF	TRBJ1-5	TRBD1	TRBV2	NA
TGTGCTAGTGGTTTGGGTAGCGGGAGTTCAGATACGCAGTATTTT	CASGLGSGSSDTQYF	TRBJ2-3	TRBD2	TRBV12-5	NA